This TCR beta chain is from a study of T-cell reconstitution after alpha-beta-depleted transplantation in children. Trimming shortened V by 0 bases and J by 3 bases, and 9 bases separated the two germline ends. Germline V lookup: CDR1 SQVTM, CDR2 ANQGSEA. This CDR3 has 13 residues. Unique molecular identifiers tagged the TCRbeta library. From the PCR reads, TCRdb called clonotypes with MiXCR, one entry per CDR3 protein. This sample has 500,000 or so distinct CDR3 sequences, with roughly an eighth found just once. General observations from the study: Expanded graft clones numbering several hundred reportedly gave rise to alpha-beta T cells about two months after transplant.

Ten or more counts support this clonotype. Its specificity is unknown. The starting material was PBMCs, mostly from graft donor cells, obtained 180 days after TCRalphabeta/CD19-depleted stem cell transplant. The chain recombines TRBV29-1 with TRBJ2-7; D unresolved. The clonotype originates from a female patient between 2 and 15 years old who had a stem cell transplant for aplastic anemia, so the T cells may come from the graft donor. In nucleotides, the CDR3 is TGCAGCGTTGAAGAAGGTGTCAGCTACGAGCAGTACTTC. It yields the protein CSVEEGVSYEQYF.